This TCR beta chain was obtained from a study of regulatory T cells in long-lasting Graves disease. Study outcomes and limitations: Persistent disease was characterized by preferential usage of TRBV28, TRBJ1-2 and TRBJ2-5.

This clonotype was counted at least ten times. Its antigen is currently unknown. Specified time point: newly diagnosed GD, antithyroid drugs for less than 3 months. The TCR library used RNA extracted from PBMCs. V lost 5 bases to trimming and J lost 8 bases, with 21 bases between them. The germline V gene encodes CDR1 SGHTA and CDR2 FQGNSA. The CDR3 runs to 15 residues. Assembly of TCR beta libraries relied on iRepertoire HTBI primers together with Arm-PCR of CDR3 regions. TCRdb reprocessed the multiplex PCR reads via MiXCR and lists one record per CDR3 protein. The data contain 450,000 to 500,000 distinct CDR3 sequences, around 15% of them singletons. These data were also reused for a study on T cells in Graves' hyperthyroidism and ophthalmopathy.

The chain links TRBV7-2 to TRBJ1-2; D unresolved. This specimen was peripheral blood mononuclear cells (PBMCs), taken at new diagnosis, from a patient treated with antithyroid drugs. The clonotype was recovered from a man aged 40-49 years with Graves disease. The CDR3 region is CASSLDRAAGRGYTF. The CDR3 DNA follows: TGTGCCAGCAGCCTCGACCGGGCTGCGGGTAGGGGCTACACCTTC.